The subject of this entry is one T cell receptor (beta chain). Its antigen is not yet known. Base qualities were left out, and no much larger clone turns up one base away. Library construction relied on the immunoSEQ multiplex PCR assay. Regarding the original processing steps: A statistical classification framework was built for diagnosing cytomegalovirus status from the catalog of TCR beta chain sequences. The table comes from immuneACCESS by way of TCRdb, which keeps in-frame sequences with V and J called. Part of the clones is missing from these tables; in studies checked, under half for an unresolved V gene and the rest for unknown reasons. The DNA was the basis for D and trimming; V, J and clone size are from that table. The table for this sample lists about 180,000 clones; around 87% of them were counted only once. Of the sample, 1.4% falls within the top ten clones. The CDR3 sequence holds 13 residues, the cysteine and phenylalanine included. The retained sequence is limited to the CDR3, 39 bases, with the frame set at the first base. The germline V gene supplies CDR1 MGHDK and CDR2 SYGVNS. V and J are trimmed by 7 bases and 6 bases, and the gene matches miss 6 bases of the junction.

The donors belonged to the validation cohort of 120 subjects, which was separate from the roughly 700-subject first cohort. This sample is part of a study of cytomegalovirus exposure and HLA in healthy donors (dated by TCRdb to 2015 to 2018). In terms of the full investigation: The 670 or so repertoires of the first cohort and the 95 to 150 validation repertoires were produced on the same platform, according to a later analysis. The aim of the study was to test whether cataloging public T cell receptors could identify signatures of past pathogen exposure. Besides the first cohort of roughly 640 subjects, a separate validation cohort made up of around 120 different subjects was used. The study combined high-throughput TCR immunosequencing, statistical association of individual TCRs with disease status, and machine learning to predict cytomegalovirus infection status. The paper as a whole reports these results and caveats: A later analysis had no HLA typing for the validation cohort, so co-occurrence there was scored across all 110 or so repertoires. The classifier was reported to diagnose cytomegalovirus status with high specificity and sensitivity in both the original cohort and the validation cohort. A few of the identified cytomegalovirus-associated TCR beta chains were confirmed in vitro to be specific for cytomegalovirus antigens. According to the authors, the approach could potentially be generalized to other disease states and immunological phenotypes. Most TCR sequences were seen in very few donors, while some public TCRs were found in many individuals. In a later analysis, TCRs clustered in the first cohort were found to also tend to co-occur in the 130 or so validation repertoires, with approximately 95% of cluster scores above 0. The study listed approximately 160 TCR beta chains as associated with cytomegalovirus.

In this chain, TRBV25-1 is recombined with TRBJ1-2; the junction holds 9 bases that match TRBD1. Sequenced input: PBMCs. The clonotype originates from a woman in her thirties in good health and CMV-seronegative. CDR3 region: CASTAGQGNGYTF. The sequence in DNA is TGTGCCAGCACCGCGGGACAGGGCAATGGCTACACCTTC.